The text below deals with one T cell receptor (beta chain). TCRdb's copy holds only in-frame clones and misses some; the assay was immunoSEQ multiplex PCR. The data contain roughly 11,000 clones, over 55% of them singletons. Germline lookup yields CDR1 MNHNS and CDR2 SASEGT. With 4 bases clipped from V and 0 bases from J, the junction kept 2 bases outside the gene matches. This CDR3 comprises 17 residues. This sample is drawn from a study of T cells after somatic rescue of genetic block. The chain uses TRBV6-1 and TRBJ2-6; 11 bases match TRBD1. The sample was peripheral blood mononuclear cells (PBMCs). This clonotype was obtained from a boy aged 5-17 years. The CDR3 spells CASSVDRGPSGANVLTF. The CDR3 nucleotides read TGTGCCAGCAGTGTGGACAGGGGGCCCTCTGGGGCCAACGTCCTGACTTTC.